This T cell receptor (beta chain) was obtained from a study of vaccination effects on CD4 cells after COVID-19. Study as a whole: All participants had two doses of either the BNT162b2 or mRNA-1273 vaccine. Findings and limits, study-wide: Late in the post-vaccination period, infection-induced and vaccine-induced clones underwent marked clonal contraction.

Cells that had been cultured for 10 days were the source of isolated CD4+ T cells. None of the vaccinated had previously contracted SARS-CoV-2, and their nucleocapsid antibodies tested negative. Cultures received IL-2 medium that replaced half the medium on days 3 and 7. TCRdb's table, derived via immunoSEQ multiplex PCR, lists solely in-frame clones and lacks some. The sample has tens of thousands of clones, around 74% seen once. The germline gives CDR1 LNHDA, CDR2 SQIVND (reference sequence). The CDR3 runs 14 residues. Germline trimming cut 0 bases from V and 7 bases from J; bases unmatched to any gene: 3. Concerning this clone itself: Its antigen is as yet unknown.

This rearrangement joins TRBV19 to TRBJ1-1; 9 bases line up with TRBD1. The sample was CD4+ T cells from PBMCs cultured without peptide, taken before COVID-19 vaccination. This sequence originates from a human donor who received a COVID-19 vaccine. CDR3: CASSIEDRGFEAFF. In DNA, the CDR3 is TGTGCCAGTAGTATAGAGGACAGGGGCTTTGAAGCTTTCTTT.